This T cell receptor (beta chain) stems from a study of shared clonotypes between healthy human individuals. The V end was cut by 4 bases, the J end by 9 bases, with 13 bases between. Germline CDR1 is SGHVS and CDR2 is FQNEAQ. The CDR3 has 13 residues. TCRdb's copy holds only in-frame clones and misses some; the assay was immunoSEQ multiplex PCR. The profile shows around 2.5 million clones, 93% of them singletons. The rearrangement links TRBV7-8 to TRBJ1-5; a weak D match, TRBD1 (5 bases). The sequenced material came from naive CD4+ T cells from PBMCs. The subset was: CD45RA+ positively selected. The TCR comes from a man aged 18 to 35 in good health. Some clones in this sample may be carry-over from other donors' samples. CDR3 sequence reads: CASSSREGLPQHF. DNA of the CDR3: TGTGCCAGCAGCTCCCGAGAGGGGTTGCCCCAGCATTTT.